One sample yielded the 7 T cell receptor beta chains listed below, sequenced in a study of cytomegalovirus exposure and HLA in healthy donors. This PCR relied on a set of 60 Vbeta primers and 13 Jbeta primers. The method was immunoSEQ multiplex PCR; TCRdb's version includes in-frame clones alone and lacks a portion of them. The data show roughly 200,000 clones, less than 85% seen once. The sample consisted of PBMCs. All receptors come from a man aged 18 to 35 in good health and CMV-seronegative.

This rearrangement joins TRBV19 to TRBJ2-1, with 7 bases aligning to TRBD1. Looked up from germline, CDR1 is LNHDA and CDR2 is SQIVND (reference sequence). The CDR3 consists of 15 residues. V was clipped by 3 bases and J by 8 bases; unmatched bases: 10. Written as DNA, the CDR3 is TGTGCCAGTAGTATTCGCCCGGGACAGCTCGATGAGCAGTTCTTC. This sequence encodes CASSIRPGQLDEQFF.

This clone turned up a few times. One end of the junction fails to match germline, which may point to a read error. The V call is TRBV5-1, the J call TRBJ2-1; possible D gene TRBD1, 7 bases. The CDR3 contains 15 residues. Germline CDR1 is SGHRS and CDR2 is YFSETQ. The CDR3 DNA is TGCGCCAGCAGCCCAACAGGGGACTCCCACAATGAGCAGTTCTTC. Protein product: CASSPTGDSHNEQFF.

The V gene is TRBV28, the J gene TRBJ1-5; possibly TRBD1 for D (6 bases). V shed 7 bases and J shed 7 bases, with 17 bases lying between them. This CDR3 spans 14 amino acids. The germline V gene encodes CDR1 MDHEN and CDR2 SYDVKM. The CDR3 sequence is CASTPQGSGQPQHF. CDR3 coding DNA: TGTGCCAGCACCCCACAGGGATCGGGACAGCCCCAGCATTTT.

The CDR3 is CASSPSLPGELFF. In nucleotides, the CDR3 is TGTGCCAGCAGCCCCTCTCTCCCCGGGGAGCTGTTTTTT. The rearrangement uses TRBV7-3 and TRBJ2-2, with no clear D. The length of the CDR3 is 13 residues. Deletions cut 5 bases from V and 6 bases from J, with 10 bases between. Per the germline V gene, CDR1 is SGHTA and CDR2 is FQGTGA.

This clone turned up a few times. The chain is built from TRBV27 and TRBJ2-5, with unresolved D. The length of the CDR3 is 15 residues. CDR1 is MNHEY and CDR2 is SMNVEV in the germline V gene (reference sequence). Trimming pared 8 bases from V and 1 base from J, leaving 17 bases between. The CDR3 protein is CASSYAWAFQETQYF. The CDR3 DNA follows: TGTGCCAGCTCCTACGCGTGGGCCTTCCAAGAGACCCAGTACTTC.

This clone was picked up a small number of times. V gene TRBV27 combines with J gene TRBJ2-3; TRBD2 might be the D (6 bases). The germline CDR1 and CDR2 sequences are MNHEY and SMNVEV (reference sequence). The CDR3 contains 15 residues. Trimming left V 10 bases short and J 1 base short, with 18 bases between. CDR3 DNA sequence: TGTGCCACCACTGTGGGCCCTAGCGGCACAGATACGCAGTATTTT. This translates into CATTVGPSGTDTQYF.

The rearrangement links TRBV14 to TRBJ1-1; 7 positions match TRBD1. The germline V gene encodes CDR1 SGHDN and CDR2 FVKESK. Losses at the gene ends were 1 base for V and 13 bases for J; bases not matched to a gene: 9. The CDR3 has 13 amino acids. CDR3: CASSQVVGQRFFF. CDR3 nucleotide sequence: TGTGCCAGCAGCCAAGTTGTGGGACAGAGGTTTTTCTTT.